This TCR beta chain was found in a study of blood T cell repertoires in COVID-19. Across the study: Sites in the United States, Italy and Spain provided acute and convalescent COVID-19 samples. T cells, B-cell-depleted T cells, or PBMCs provided the cDNA or gDNA that served as material.

This CDR3 has 16 amino acids. V gave up 4 bases and J gave up 2 bases; unmatched junction bases: 7. Germline assignment: CDR1 SGDLS and CDR2 YYNGEE. Authors' processing steps: The assay estimated nucleated cells by amplifying reference gene primers. Sequencing used immunoSEQ multiplex PCR; TCRdb keeps in-frame clones, though not all of them. That table furnishes V, J and clone size, whereas the DNA furnished D and trimming. The sample lists tens of thousands of clones, about 89% occurring once. V gene TRBV9 combines with J gene TRBJ2-4; 9 bases are shared with TRBD1. The receptor comes from a man in his 70s with active or convalescent COVID-19. Sequences were obtained from peripheral blood. The CDR3 DNA reads TGTGCCAGCAGCCCGGGACAGGGCAAGTCCAAAAACATTCAGTACTTC. Protein: CASSPGQGKSKNIQYF.